This T cell receptor (beta chain) was observed in a study of cytomegalovirus exposure and HLA in healthy donors. Overall study context: The study's early data release held roughly 91 million unique TCRs from HLA-typed donors. Whole-study results and caveats: When a later analysis was performed, an Asian-associated ancestry cluster reportedly had fewer N-insertions than the roughly 700-donor mean. Later analysis associated a missense DCLRE1C variant with TCR beta V- and J-gene trimming. Most TCR beta V segments were productive about 90% or about 30% of the time in an earlier analysis.

Worth noting for this clone: Its antigen is not known.

CDR1 and CDR2 (germline): SGHNT, YYREEE (reference sequence). CDR3 length: 17 residues. Losses at the gene ends were 0 bases for V and 7 bases for J; bases not matched to a gene: 9. Researchers ran the PCR with 60 Vbeta and 13 Jbeta primers. The table came from immunoSEQ multiplex PCR; TCRdb's copy has only in-frame clones and leaves some out. The sample shows fewer than 250,000 clones, 70% to 80% of them seen only once. This chain connects TRBV5-4 to TRBJ1-3; 11 bases line up with TRBD1. The sequenced sample was PBMCs. The source of this sequence is a male donor in good health and CMV-seropositive. CDR3 in amino acids: CASSLARGGQGANTIYF. The CDR3 bases are TGTGCCAGCAGCTTGGCCAGGGGAGGACAGGGGGCCAACACCATATATTTT.